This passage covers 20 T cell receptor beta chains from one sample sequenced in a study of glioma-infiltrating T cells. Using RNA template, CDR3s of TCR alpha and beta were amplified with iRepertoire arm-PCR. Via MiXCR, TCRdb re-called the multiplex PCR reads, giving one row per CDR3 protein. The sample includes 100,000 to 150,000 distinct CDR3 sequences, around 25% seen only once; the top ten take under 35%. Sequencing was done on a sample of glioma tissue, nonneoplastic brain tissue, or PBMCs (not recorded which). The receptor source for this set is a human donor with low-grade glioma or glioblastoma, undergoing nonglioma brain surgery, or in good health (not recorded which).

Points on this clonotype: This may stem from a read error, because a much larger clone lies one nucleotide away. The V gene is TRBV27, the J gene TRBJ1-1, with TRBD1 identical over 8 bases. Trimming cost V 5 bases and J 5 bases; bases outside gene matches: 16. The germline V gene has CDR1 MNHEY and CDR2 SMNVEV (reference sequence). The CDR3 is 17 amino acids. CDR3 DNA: TGTGCCAGCAGTCCCCTTCACAGGGGGACGGTTTGGACTGAAGCTTTCTTT. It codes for CASSPLHRGTVWTEAFF.

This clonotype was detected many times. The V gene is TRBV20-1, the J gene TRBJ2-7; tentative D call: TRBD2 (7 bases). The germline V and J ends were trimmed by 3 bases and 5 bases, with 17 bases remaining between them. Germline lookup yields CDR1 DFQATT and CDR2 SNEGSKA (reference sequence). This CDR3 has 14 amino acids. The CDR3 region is CSASWAGARNEQYV. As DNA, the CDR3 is TGCAGTGCTAGCTGGGCGGGGGCAAGGAACGAGCAGTACGTC.

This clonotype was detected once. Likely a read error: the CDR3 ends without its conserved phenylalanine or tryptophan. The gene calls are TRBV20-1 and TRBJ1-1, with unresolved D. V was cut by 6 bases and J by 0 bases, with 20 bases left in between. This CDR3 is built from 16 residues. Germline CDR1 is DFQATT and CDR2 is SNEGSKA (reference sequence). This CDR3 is CSASDVKGPVNTEAFL. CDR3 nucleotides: TGCAGTGCCAGCGATGTAAAGGGCCCCGTGAACACTGAAGCTTTCCTT.

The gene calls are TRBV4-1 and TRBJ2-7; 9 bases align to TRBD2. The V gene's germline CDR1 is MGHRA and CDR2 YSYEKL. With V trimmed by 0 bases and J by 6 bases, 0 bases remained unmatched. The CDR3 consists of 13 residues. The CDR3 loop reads CASSQERGGEQYV. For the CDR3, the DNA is TGCGCCAGCAGCCAAGAGCGGGGGGGCGAGCAGTACGTC.

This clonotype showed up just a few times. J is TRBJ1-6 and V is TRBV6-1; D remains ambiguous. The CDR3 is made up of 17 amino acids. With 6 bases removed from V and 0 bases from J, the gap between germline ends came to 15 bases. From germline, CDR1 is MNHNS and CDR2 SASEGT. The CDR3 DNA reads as TGTGCCAGCAGGATTTACAGCGCGAGCTCCTATAATTCACCCCTCCACTTT. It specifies CASRIYSASSYNSPLHF.

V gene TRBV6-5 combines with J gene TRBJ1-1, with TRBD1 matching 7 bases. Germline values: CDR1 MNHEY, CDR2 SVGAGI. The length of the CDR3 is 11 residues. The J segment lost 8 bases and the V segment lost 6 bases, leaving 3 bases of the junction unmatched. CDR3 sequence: CASSSRGEAFF. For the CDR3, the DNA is TGTGCCAGCAGCAGCAGGGGGGAAGCTTTCTTT.

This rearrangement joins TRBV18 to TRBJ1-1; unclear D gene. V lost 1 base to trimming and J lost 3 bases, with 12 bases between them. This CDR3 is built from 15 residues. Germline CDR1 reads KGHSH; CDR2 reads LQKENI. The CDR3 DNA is TGTGCCAGCTCACCACGGTCGGGCCTCGACACTGAAGCTTTCTTT. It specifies CASSPRSGLDTEAFF.

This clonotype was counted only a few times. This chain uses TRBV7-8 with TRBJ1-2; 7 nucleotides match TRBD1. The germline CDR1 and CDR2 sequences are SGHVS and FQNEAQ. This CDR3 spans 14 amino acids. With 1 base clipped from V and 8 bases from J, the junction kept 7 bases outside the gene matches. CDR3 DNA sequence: TGTGCCAGCAGCTTAGGACAGGGCAGAGGGGGCTACACCTTC. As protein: CASSLGQGRGGYTF.

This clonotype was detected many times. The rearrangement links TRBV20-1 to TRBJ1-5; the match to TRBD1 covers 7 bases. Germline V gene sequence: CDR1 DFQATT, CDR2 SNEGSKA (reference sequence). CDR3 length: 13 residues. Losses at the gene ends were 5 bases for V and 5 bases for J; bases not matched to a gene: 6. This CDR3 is CSAAGGFDQPQHF. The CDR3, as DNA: TGCAGTGCTGCAGGGGGTTTTGATCAGCCCCAGCATTTT.

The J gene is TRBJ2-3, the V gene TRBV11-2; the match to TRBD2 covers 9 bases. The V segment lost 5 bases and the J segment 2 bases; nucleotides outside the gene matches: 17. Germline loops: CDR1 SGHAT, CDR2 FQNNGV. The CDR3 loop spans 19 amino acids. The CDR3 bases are TGTGCCAGCAGCCGCTGGGGTAGCGGGGGCCCAAAATCCACAGATACGCAGTATTTT. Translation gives CASSRWGSGGPKSTDTQYF.

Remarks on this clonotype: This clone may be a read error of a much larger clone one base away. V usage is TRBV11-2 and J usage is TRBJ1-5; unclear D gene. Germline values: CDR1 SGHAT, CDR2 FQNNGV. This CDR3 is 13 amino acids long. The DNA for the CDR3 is TGTACCAGCAGCCCCGACTCCTATCAGCCCCAGCATTTT. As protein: CTSSPDSYQPQHF. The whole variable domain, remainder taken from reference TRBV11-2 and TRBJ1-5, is EAGVAQSPRYKIIEKRQSVAFWCNPISGHATLYWYQQILGQGPKLLIQFQNNGVVDDSQLPKDRFSAERLKGVDSTLKIQPAKLEDSAVYLCTSSPDSYQPQHFGDGTRLSIL.

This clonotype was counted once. The CDR3 region is CASSLPGQLRAGYTF. In nucleotides, the CDR3 is TGTGCCAGCAGCTTGCCGGGACAGCTAAGGGCTGGCTACACCTTC. This rearrangement joins TRBV7-2 to TRBJ1-2; TRBD1 matches 7 bases. This CDR3 contains 15 residues. Germline CDR1 reads SGHTA; CDR2 reads FQGNSA. Trimming at V came to 3 bases and at J to 7 bases, leaving 11 bases not matched to a gene.

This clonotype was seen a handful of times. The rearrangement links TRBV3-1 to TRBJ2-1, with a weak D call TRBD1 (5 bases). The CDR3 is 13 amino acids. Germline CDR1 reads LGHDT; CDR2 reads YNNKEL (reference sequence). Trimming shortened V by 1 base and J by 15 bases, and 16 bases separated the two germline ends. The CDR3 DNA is TGTGCCAGCAGCCAAGTACGTACAGGCATGCCGTTCTTC. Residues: CASSQVRTGMPFF.

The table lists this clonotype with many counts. For the CDR3, the DNA is TGTGCCAGCAGCCAGGATGGAGCGAACACTGAAGCTTTCTTT. Translating gives CASSQDGANTEAFF. The gene calls are TRBV14 and TRBJ1-1; D is undetermined. This CDR3 region has 14 residues. The V end was cut by 3 bases, the J end by 1 base, with 9 bases between. CDR1 and CDR2 (germline): SGHDN, FVKESK.

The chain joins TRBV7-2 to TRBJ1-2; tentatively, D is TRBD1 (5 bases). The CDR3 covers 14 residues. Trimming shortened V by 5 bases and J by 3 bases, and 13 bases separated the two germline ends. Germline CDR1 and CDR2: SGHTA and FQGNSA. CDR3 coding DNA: TGTGCCAGCAGCGCTTTAAGGGACGACTATGGCTACACCTTC. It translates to CASSALRDDYGYTF.

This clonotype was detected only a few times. As DNA, the CDR3 is TGTGCCACCAGTGATCGGGCGGACAGACCCTACGAGCAGTACGTC. It specifies CATSDRADRPYEQYV. The chain has TRBV24-1 and TRBJ2-7, with TRBD1 as a possible D gene (6 bases). The V and J ends lost 3 bases and 2 bases respectively, with 13 bases between them. CDR1 KGHDR and CDR2 SFDVKD come from the germline V gene. The length of the CDR3 is 15 residues.

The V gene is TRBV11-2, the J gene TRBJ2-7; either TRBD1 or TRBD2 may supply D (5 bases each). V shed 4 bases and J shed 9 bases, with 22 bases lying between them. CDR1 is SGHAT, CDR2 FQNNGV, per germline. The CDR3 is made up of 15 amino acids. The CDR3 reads CASSSGAGYPTRQYV. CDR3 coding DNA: TGTGCCAGCAGCTCCGGGGCAGGGTACCCTACGAGGCAGTACGTC.

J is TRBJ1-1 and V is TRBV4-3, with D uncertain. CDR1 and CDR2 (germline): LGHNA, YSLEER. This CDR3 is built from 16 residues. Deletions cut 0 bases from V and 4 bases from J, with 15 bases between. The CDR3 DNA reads TGCGCCAGCAGCCAAGAGGAGGGAATGAGGGTCACTGAAGCTTTCTTT. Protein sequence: CASSQEEGMRVTEAFF.

CDR3: CATNRGGLYNEQFF. For the CDR3, the DNA is TGTGCCACAAATAGAGGGGGGTTATACAATGAGCAGTTCTTC. The chain couples TRBV24-1 to TRBJ2-1; D assignment may be TRBD1 or TRBD2 (6 bases each). The V end was cut by 10 bases, the J end by 4 bases, with 16 bases between. The CDR3 length is 14 residues. The germline V gene has CDR1 KGHDR and CDR2 SFDVKD.

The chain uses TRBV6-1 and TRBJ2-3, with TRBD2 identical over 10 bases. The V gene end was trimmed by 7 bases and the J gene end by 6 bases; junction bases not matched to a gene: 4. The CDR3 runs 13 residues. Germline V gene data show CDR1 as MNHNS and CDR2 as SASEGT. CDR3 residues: CASKSGGGDTQYF. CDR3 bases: TGTGCCAGCAAAAGCGGGGGGGGGGATACGCAGTATTTT.